What follows describes a single T cell receptor (beta chain). Antigen unknown. From germline, CDR1 is PRHDT and CDR2 FYEKMQ (reference sequence). The length of the CDR3 is 15 residues. After removal of 5 bases from V and 7 bases from J, the junction contained 5 bases not matched to a gene. The PCR employed 60 Vbeta primers together with 13 Jbeta primers. Original processing methods: A follow-up analysis tallied 73 million or so unique TCR beta chains, roughly 11 million shared. The data were produced by immunoSEQ multiplex PCR, yet TCRdb's version contains in-frame clones alone and is incomplete. The DNA was the basis for D and trimming; V, J and clone size are from that table. The sample has about 130,000 clones; 77% are singletons. This entry is derived from a study of cytomegalovirus exposure and HLA in healthy donors. Overall study context: HLA-typed donors were the source of tens of millions of unique TCRs, which an early data release held.

Overall study results and limits: Accounts indicate the classifier identified cytomegalovirus status with strong specificity and sensitivity. The presence/absence work took it that sequencing depth was about the same across donors.

This clonotype was obtained from a male donor in good health and CMV-seropositive. This chain links TRBV13 with TRBJ2-1, with TRBD2 matching 13 bases. Sample: PBMCs. CDR3 nucleotides: TGTGCCAGCAGCATACTAGCGGGGGGGCCTAATGAGCAGTTCTTC. Residues: CASSILAGGPNEQFF. Drawing the rest from reference TRBV13 and TRBJ2-1, the complete variable domain is AAGVIQSPRHLIKEKRETATLKCYPIPRHDTVYWYQQGPGQDPQFLISFYEKMQSDKGSIPDRFSAQQFSDYHSELNMSSLELGDSALYFCASSILAGGPNEQFFGPGTRLTVL.